The rows below give T cell receptor beta chains drawn from one sample of a study of CXCR3-negative and CXCR3-positive naive CD8 T cells. TCRdb re-called the 5' RACE reads and gives one entry per CDR3 protein, without DNA. This table lists about 130,000 distinct CDR3 sequences. The material sequenced was naive CXCR3+ CD8+ T cells from blood. The receptor source for this set is a human donor in good health. Some clones in this sample may be carry-over from other donors' samples. CDR3s include the opening cysteine and the closing phenylalanine or tryptophan.

CDR3aa,j_gene,v_gene
CASSQGGPGTSSYNSPLHF,TRBJ1-6,TRBV4-3
CASSSRPSAGELFF,TRBJ2-2,TRBV12-3/TRBV12-4
CASAVGANTGELFF,TRBJ2-2,TRBV28
CASRFSYEQYF,TRBJ2-7,TRBV5-5
CASSQDNQGGPSEQFF,TRBJ2-1,TRBV4-2
CASSLAQLKFF,TRBJ2-1,TRBV12-3/TRBV12-4
CASSPPRFGEKLFF,TRBJ1-4,TRBV7-9
CASSPRGNTEAFF,TRBJ1-1,TRBV2
CASSLGQGSVYGYTF,TRBJ1-2,TRBV6-5
CASSAGTSVYEQFF,TRBJ2-1,TRBV3-1
CASSPVGQGDRDYGYTF,TRBJ1-2,TRBV18
CSAIAKGVSYEQYF,TRBJ2-7,TRBV20-1
CASSQRLGGGLNTEAFF,TRBJ1-1,TRBV7-6
CSAGRDYGTDTQYF,TRBJ2-3,TRBV29-1
CATSGRTGPTGELFF,TRBJ2-2,TRBV15